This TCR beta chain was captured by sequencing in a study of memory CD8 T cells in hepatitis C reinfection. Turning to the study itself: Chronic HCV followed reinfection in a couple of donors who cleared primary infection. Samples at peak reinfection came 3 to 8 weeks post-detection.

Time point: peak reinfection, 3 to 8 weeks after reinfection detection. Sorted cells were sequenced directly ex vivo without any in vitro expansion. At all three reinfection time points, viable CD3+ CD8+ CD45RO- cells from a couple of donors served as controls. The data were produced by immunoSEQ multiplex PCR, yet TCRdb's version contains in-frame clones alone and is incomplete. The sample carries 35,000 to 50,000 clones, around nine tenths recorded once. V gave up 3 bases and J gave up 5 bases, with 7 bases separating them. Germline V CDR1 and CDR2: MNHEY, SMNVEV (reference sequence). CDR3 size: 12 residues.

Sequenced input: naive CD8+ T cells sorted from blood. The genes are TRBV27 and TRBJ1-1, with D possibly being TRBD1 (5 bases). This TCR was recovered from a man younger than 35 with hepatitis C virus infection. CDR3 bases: TGTGCCAGCAGTTTCACAGGTACTGAAGCTTTCTTT. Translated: CASSFTGTEAFF.